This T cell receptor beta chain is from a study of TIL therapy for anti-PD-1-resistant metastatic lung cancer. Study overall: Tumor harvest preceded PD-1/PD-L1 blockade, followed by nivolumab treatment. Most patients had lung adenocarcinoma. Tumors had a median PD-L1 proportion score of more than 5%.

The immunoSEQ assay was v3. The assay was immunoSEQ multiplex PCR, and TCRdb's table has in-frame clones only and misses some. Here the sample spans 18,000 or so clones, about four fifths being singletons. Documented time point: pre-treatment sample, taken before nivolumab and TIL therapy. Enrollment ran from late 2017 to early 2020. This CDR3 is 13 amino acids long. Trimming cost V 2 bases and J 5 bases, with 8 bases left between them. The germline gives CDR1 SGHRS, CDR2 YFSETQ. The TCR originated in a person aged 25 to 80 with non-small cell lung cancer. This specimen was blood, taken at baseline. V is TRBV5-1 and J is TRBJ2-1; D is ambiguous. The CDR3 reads CASSFRTNNEQFF. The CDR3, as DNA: TGCGCCAGCAGCTTCCGTACAAACAATGAGCAGTTCTTC.